Here is one T cell receptor (beta chain) with its context. Its antigen remains unknown. The data were taken from a study of shared clonotypes between healthy human individuals. Across the whole study: Aged 18 to 49, the donors were a couple of women and a few men. Broader study findings: The study drew on few donors, limiting represented genetic and exposure-history diversity. Sequencing depth was predicted to influence how clonotypes are shared among donors.

Per the germline V gene, CDR1 is MNHNY and CDR2 is SVGAGI (reference sequence). CDR3 length equals 15 residues. V lost 2 bases and J lost 9, with 20 bases in between. About 30,000 T cell genomes, or roughly 200 ng DNA, went into the sorted-subset replicate PCRs. Some clones are missing from TCRdb's copy, which holds only in-frame ones; the method was immunoSEQ multiplex PCR. The sample lists about 710,000 clones, less than 80% seen once, with around 1.8% in the top ten. The rearrangement joins TRBV6-6 to TRBJ2-7; D may correspond to TRBD1 or TRBD2 (5 bases each). Material for sequencing was memory CD4+ T cells sorted from blood. Subset specified: CD45RA-negative fraction. This receptor was taken from a woman aged 25 to 39 in good health. CDR3 in amino acids: CASSYEGPGNGVQYF. The CDR3 DNA sequence: TGTGCCAGCAGTTACGAGGGACCAGGTAATGGAGTGCAGTACTTC.